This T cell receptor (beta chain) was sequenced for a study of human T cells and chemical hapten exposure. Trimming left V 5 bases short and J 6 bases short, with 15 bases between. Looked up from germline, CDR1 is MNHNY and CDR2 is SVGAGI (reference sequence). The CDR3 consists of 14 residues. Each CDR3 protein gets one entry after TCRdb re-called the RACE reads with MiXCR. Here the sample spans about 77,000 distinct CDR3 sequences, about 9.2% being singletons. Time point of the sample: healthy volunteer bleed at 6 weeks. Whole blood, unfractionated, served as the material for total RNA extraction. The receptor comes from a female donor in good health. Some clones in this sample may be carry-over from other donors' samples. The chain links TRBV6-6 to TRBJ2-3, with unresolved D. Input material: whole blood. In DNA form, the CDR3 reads TGTGCCAGCAGTAGCAGTTTGAGCCGGGATACGCAGTATTTT. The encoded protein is CASSSSLSRDTQYF.